This entry features one TCR beta chain sequence. The germline gives CDR1 MDHEN, CDR2 SYDVKM. The V and J ends lost 2 bases and 4 bases respectively, with 18 bases between them. The CDR3 runs 17 residues. Original handling: Amplifying reference gene primers gave estimates of nucleated cell counts. TCRdb keeps only in-frame clones here, not all; method: immunoSEQ multiplex PCR. V and J calls and clone size are copied from that table; D and trimming were computed from the DNA. The table lists about 130,000 clones, approximately 90% of them singletons, with approximately 2% in the top ten. The data were taken from a study of blood T cell repertoires in COVID-19.

The chain joins TRBV28 to TRBJ1-5; TRBD1 is a possible D gene (6 bases). The sequence was obtained from a man aged 50-60 years with COVID-19, enrolled during active disease. Specimen: peripheral blood. In DNA, the CDR3 is TGTGCCAGCAGTTTAGACGAACAGGGCTACGGAAATCAGCCCCAGCATTTT. Amino acids: CASSLDEQGYGNQPQHF.